The sequence of this TCR beta chain was determined in a study of identical twins. Findings of the study overall: Alpha sequences out of frame and shared by twins had excess low generation probability. There was more out-of-frame TCR alpha sharing in monozygotic twins than models estimated.

TCRdb re-called the 5' RACE reads through MiXCR, storing one row per CDR3 protein. The data contain 250,000 to 350,000 distinct CDR3 sequences, more than 6.5% of them singletons. As regards this clonotype: What it binds is unknown.

This sample also belongs to another study, concerning yellow fever vaccine responses in identical twins. That source adds: Twins reportedly appeared to share part of their vaccine T cell response while keeping part individual.

This clonotype was sampled from a woman aged 18-30 years in good health. Sample: memory (CD45RO+) T cells sorted from blood.

In DNA, the CDR3 is TGTGCGGAAGAGCAGGGGGAAGCCGGGGAGCTGTTTTTT. As protein: CAEEQGEAGELFF. This chain uses TRBV28 with TRBJ2-2, with 7 bases matching TRBD1. CDR3 size: 13 residues. Germline V gene sequence: CDR1 MDHEN, CDR2 SYDVKM.